Listed here is a single T cell receptor beta chain. 200 ng DNA, tens of thousands of T cell genomes, went into each sorted-subset replicate PCR. Produced via immunoSEQ multiplex PCR; TCRdb's table is partial and in-frame only. This sample yields more than 2 million clones, of which 93% are seen a single time; 1.5% to 2% belongs to the top ten. Positively selected for CCR7, the CD45RO-negative cells used as naive CD8 cells excluded terminally differentiated effector memory CD45RA+ cells. This sample was included in a study of shared clonotypes between healthy human individuals. Study-level information: Donor ages ranged 18 to 49 years: a couple of women, a few men. Each donor's CD8 memory used one plate, CD8 naive two, each CD4 subset three.

Trimming stripped 7 bases from V and 4 bases from J, with 17 bases between. The CDR3 is 15 amino acids. Germline-derived CDR1 and CDR2 are SEHNR and FQNEAQ (reference sequence). The material sequenced was naive CD8+ T cells from PBMCs. V usage is TRBV7-9 and J usage is TRBJ2-1, with TRBD2 as a possible D gene (6 bases). The clonotype originates from a man aged 18-30 years in good health. Some clones in this sample may be carry-over from other donors' samples. The CDR3 bases are TGTGCCAGCAAATTAAGCTGGGACTCTTACAATGAGCAGTTCTTC. Amino acids: CASKLSWDSYNEQFF.